This T cell receptor beta chain was sequenced during a study of spatial heterogeneity in lung cancer. Study in general: In the raw reads, each unique TCR and UMI combination was present more than ten times on average.

TCRdb re-analysed the 5' RACE reads in MiXCR, keeping a single row per CDR3 protein. The sample includes about 27,000 distinct CDR3 sequences, 6.5% to 8% of them seen just once. Time point reported: sample taken at primary tumor resection. Untreated early-stage non-small cell lung cancer patients, 65 to 90 in total, were the donors. The CDR3 sequence is 15 residues long. The germline CDR1 and CDR2 sequences are MDHEN and SYDVKM. After removal of 9 bases from V and 3 bases from J, the junction contained 11 bases not matched to a gene. This clonotype has at least ten counts. The TCR was taken from a male donor with early-stage non-small cell lung cancer. Sequenced material: PBMCs, taken at surgery. The chain carries TRBV28 and TRBJ2-3; 8 nucleotides agree with TRBD2. CDR3 region: CASSTGGARTDTQYF. The CDR3 nucleotides read TGTGCCAGTTCTACGGGAGGGGCGCGGACAGATACGCAGTATTTT.